The clone carrying this T cell receptor (beta chain) has ten or more counts. Its antigen is still unknown. Unmatched junction bases numbered 5, after V lost 3 bases and J lost 4 bases. The germline gives CDR1 DFQATT, CDR2 SNEGSKA (reference sequence). The CDR3 is 13 residues long. Libraries of TCR beta came from quantitative 5'-RACE with molecular barcodes. TCRdb ran MiXCR on the 5' RACE reads and lists one entry per CDR3 protein. The table has 700,000 to 1,000,000 distinct CDR3 sequences, roughly 10% seen once. These data are taken from a study of CD8 T cells in ankylosing spondylitis. Study observations and caveats: Reportedly, matched ankylosing spondylitis synovial fluid was significantly enriched for disease-linked clones. Ankylosing spondylitis blood appeared to carry a characteristic TCR beta motif of under ten highly homologous variants. In the blood and synovial fluid of reactive arthritis, some motif variants had been previously reported. Within peripheral blood, clones linked to disease were CD8+ and relatively rare.

This chain uses TRBV20-1 with TRBJ2-7; 8 nucleotides agree with TRBD2. Sequenced material: blood, either unsorted or a sorted T cell fraction (not recorded which). This TCR was recovered from a male donor with ankylosing spondylitis. As DNA, the CDR3 is TGCAGTGCTAGTCGGGGGGGCACGTACGAGCAGTACTTC. Amino acid sequence: CSASRGGTYEQYF.